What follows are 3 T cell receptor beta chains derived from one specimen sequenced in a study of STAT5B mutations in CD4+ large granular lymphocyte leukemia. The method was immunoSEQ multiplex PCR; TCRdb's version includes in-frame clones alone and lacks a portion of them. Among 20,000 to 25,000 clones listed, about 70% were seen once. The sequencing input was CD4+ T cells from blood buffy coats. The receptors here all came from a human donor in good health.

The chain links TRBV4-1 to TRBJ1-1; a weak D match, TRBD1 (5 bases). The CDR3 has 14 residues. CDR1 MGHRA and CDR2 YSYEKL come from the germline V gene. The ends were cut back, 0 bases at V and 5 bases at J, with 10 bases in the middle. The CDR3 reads CASSQDQGVTEAFF. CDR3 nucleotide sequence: TGCGCCAGCAGCCAAGACCAGGGAGTTACTGAAGCTTTCTTT.

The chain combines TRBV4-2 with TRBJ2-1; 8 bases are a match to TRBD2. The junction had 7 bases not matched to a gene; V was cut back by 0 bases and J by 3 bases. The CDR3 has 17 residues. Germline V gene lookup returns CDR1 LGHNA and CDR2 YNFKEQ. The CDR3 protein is CASSQEHLAGNYNEQFF. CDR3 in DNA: TGTGCCAGCAGCCAAGAACATCTAGCGGGTAACTACAATGAGCAGTTCTTC.

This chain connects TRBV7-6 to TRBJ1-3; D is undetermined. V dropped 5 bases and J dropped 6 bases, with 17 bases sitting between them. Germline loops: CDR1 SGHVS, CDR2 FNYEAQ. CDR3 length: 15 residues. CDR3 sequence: CASSPNHSGSNTIYF. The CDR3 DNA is TGTGCCAGCAGCCCTAATCATTCTGGGTCAAACACCATATATTTT.